This record looks at one TCR beta chain sequence and its context. The data were obtained in a study of blood T cell repertoires in COVID-19. The wider study: Italy, Spain and the United States were the sources of the convalescent and acute COVID-19 samples.

With V trimmed by 2 bases and J by 5 bases, 4 bases remained unmatched. CDR1 and CDR2 from the germline V gene are SGHAT and FQNNGV. The CDR3 extends over 14 amino acids. Per the study methods: The assay estimated nucleated cells by amplifying reference gene primers. Only in-frame clones appear in the TCRdb table, and some are missing; sequencing was by immunoSEQ multiplex PCR. The V and J calls and clone size are taken from that table; D and trimming were inferred from the DNA. The data show 300,000 to 350,000 clones, 65% to 85% seen once. The genes are TRBV11-2 and TRBJ1-1; 8 bases map to TRBD1. The sequence derives from a man aged 25 to 45 with active or convalescent COVID-19. Sequencing was done on a sample of peripheral blood. The CDR3 here is CASSLQGAGTEAFF. The CDR3 nucleotides read TGTGCCAGCAGCTTACAGGGGGCGGGGACTGAAGCTTTCTTT.